These 17 T cell receptor beta chains originate from one sample sequenced in a study of blood T cell repertoires in COVID-19. Sequencing used immunoSEQ multiplex PCR; TCRdb keeps in-frame clones, though not all of them. The sample includes a few hundred thousand clones, 90% of them seen just once. The sample comprised PBMCs or T cells enriched from blood (not recorded which). The receptors come from a woman aged 18 to 35 with acute COVID-19.

The chain links TRBV15 to TRBJ2-3; D remains unclear. Trimming pared 0 bases from V and 0 bases from J, leaving 10 bases between. The CDR3 length is 16 residues. Germline assignment: CDR1 LNHNV and CDR2 YYDKDF (reference sequence). CDR3 amino acids: CATSRDQLSSTDTQYF. The CDR3 coding sequence is TGTGCCACCAGCAGAGATCAACTATCTAGCACAGATACGCAGTATTTT.

The DNA for the CDR3 is TGTGCCAGCAGCGCCGGGACAGCTCCTTTTGGGTATACCTTC. Residues: CASSAGTAPFGYTF. The rearrangement links TRBV7-9 to TRBJ1-2; 7 positions agree with TRBD1. Germline CDR1 SEHNR, CDR2 FQNEAQ (reference sequence). The CDR3 covers 14 residues. Trimming removed 5 bases from V and 14 bases from J; junction bases left unmatched: 17.

The J gene is TRBJ2-3, the V gene TRBV29-1; D is perhaps TRBD2 (5 bases). The V end was cut by 7 bases, the J end by 1 base, with 9 bases between. CDR1 is SQVTM and CDR2 is ANQGSEA in the germline V gene. The CDR3 is 12 amino acids. The CDR3 loop is CSAPEGTDTQYF. CDR3 in DNA: TGCAGCGCCCCGGAGGGCACAGATACGCAGTATTTT.

The J gene is TRBJ2-1, the V gene TRBV10-3, with a tentative D call TRBD2 (6 bases). With 2 bases removed from V and 4 bases from J, the gap between germline ends came to 24 bases. Germline assignment: CDR1 ENHRY and CDR2 SYGVKD. The CDR3 totals 19 residues. CDR3 sequence reads: CAISERLPGPPGEYNEQFF. CDR3 nucleotides: TGTGCCATCAGTGAGCGTCTACCGGGACCCCCGGGGGAGTACAATGAGCAGTTCTTC.

In this sample, this clone turned up once. The chain uses TRBV18 and TRBJ2-7; 9 nucleotides agree with TRBD2. V trimming: 3 bases; J trimming: 3 bases; junction bases outside the gene matches: 6. This CDR3 contains 15 residues. Per germline, CDR1 KGHSH and CDR2 LQKENI. As DNA, the CDR3 is TGTGCCAGCTCACCTCTAGCGGGAACAATCTACGAGCAGTACTTC. Translated, it gives CASSPLAGTIYEQYF. Supplemented by reference TRBV18 and TRBJ2-7, the full variable domain reads NAGVMQNPRHLVRRRGQEARLRCSPMKGHSHVYWYRQLPEEGLKFMVYLQKENIIDESGMPKERFSAEFPKEGPSILRIQQVVRGDSAAYFCASSPLAGTIYEQYFGPGTRLTVT.

The V gene is TRBV25-1, the J gene TRBJ1-3; 8 bases are a match to TRBD1. Germline CDR1 and CDR2: MGHDK and SYGVNS. The junction had 4 bases not matched to a gene; V was cut back by 6 bases and J by 0 bases. CDR3 size: 15 residues. The CDR3 DNA is TGTGCCAGCAGACAGGGGGGCGCCTCTGGAAACACCATATATTTT. Protein: CASRQGGASGNTIYF.

This clone has just one count. The J gene is TRBJ1-1, the V gene TRBV15; no clear D gene. This CDR3 has 11 residues. The germline V gene encodes CDR1 LNHNV and CDR2 YYDKDF (reference sequence). The germline V and J ends were trimmed by 6 bases and 2 bases, with 4 bases remaining between them. The CDR3 DNA follows: TGTGCCACCAGACAAAACACTGAAGCTTTCTTT. Translation gives CATRQNTEAFF.

As for this clone: Other DNA sequences in the sample encode the same CDR3. This chain uses TRBV29-1 with TRBJ2-1; D unresolved. The CDR3 length is 10 residues. The germline V gene has CDR1 SQVTM and CDR2 ANQGSEA. The V end lost 6 bases, the J end lost 7 bases, and 7 bases lay between the germline ends. The CDR3 reads CSVSYNEQFF. The CDR3 DNA reads as TGCAGCGTCAGTTATAATGAGCAGTTCTTC.

On this clone: The same CDR3 can be traced to other DNA sequences in this sample. The chain has TRBV28 and TRBJ2-2, with D uncertain. Trimming took off 6 bases at V and 0 bases at J, with 5 bases between the two ends. The CDR3 extends over 13 amino acids. Germline V gives CDR1 MDHEN, CDR2 SYDVKM. CDR3 nucleotide sequence: TGTGCCAGCAGGGCCACGAACACCGGGGAGCTGTTTTTT. This codes for CASRATNTGELFF. The full variable domain, its missing parts supplied by reference TRBV28 and TRBJ2-2, is DVKVTQSSRYLVKRTGEKVFLECVQDMDHENMFWYRQDPGLGLRLIYFSYDVKMKEKGDIPEGYSVSREKKERFSLILESASTNQTSMYLCASRATNTGELFFGEGSRLTVL.

The V call is TRBV28, the J call TRBJ1-1; 7 bases map to TRBD1. The CDR3 extends over 15 amino acids. The junction had 12 bases not matched to a gene; V was cut back by 5 bases and J by 6 bases. The germline gives CDR1 MDHEN, CDR2 SYDVKM. The CDR3 spells CASSAYRGSGAEAFF. DNA of the CDR3: TGTGCCAGCAGTGCGTACAGGGGTAGCGGTGCTGAAGCTTTCTTT.

This clone appeared once. This sample also contains other DNA sequences that code for the same CDR3. The chain carries TRBV5-1 and TRBJ1-1, with 8 positions matching TRBD1. Germline trimming cut 3 bases from V and 5 bases from J; bases unmatched to any gene: 6. Per the germline V gene, CDR1 is SGHRS and CDR2 is YFSETQ. There are 14 residues in the CDR3. DNA of the CDR3: TGCGCCAGCAGCTCGGACAGGGAAGGGACTGAAGCTTTCTTT. This translates into CASSSDREGTEAFF. The complete variable domain, with remaining parts taken from reference TRBV5-1 and TRBJ1-1, reads KAGVTQTPRYLIKTRGQQVTLSCSPISGHRSVSWYQQTPGQGLQFLFEYFSETQRNKGNFPGRFSGRQFSNSRSEMNVSTLELGDSALYLCASSSDREGTEAFFGQGTRLTVV.

The V gene is TRBV14, the J gene TRBJ2-3; 9 nucleotides line up with TRBD2. CDR1 is SGHDN and CDR2 is FVKESK in the germline V gene. The trim removed 1 base at V and 0 bases at J, leaving 2 bases unmatched. The CDR3 runs to 16 residues. The CDR3 DNA follows: TGTGCCAGCAGCCAAGCAACTAGCGGGAGCACAGATACGCAGTATTTT. It specifies CASSQATSGSTDTQYF.

The V call is TRBV7-9, the J call TRBJ1-1; 9 bases match TRBD1. Germline V lookup: CDR1 SEHNR, CDR2 FQNEAQ (reference sequence). The CDR3 is 15 amino acids. V lost 5 bases, J lost 6 bases, and 10 bases stayed unmatched. CDR3 region: CASSQPGQGLPEAFF. CDR3 DNA: TGTGCCAGCAGCCAACCGGGACAGGGATTACCTGAAGCTTTCTTT.

Details on this clone: This specimen includes other DNA sequences encoding the same CDR3. This sequence joins TRBV12-3 or TRBV12-4 and TRBJ2-7; D gene unclear. This CDR3 has 11 residues. V lost 4 bases, J lost 3 bases, and 4 bases lay in between. The CDR3 region is CASSSNYEQYF. The CDR3 nucleotides read TGTGCCAGCAGTTCCAACTACGAGCAGTACTTC.

V gene TRBV19 combines with J gene TRBJ2-7, with D maybe TRBD1 (5 bases). The CDR3 has 14 amino acids. V was shortened by 4 bases and J by 3 bases, with 13 bases between the two germline ends. Per the germline V gene, CDR1 is LNHDA and CDR2 is SQIVND (reference sequence). CDR3 sequence: CASSTLDKIYEQYF. CDR3 coding DNA: TGTGCCAGTAGTACCTTGGACAAAATCTACGAGCAGTACTTC.

Notes on this clone: One end of the junction does not line up with germline, which may come from a read error. This CDR3 is CASIIDRGQGAHGYTF. The CDR3 DNA reads TGTGCCAGTATTATAGACCGGGGACAGGGGGCGCATGGCTACACCTTC. This sequence joins TRBV19 and TRBJ1-2, with 12 bases identical to TRBD1. Germline values: CDR1 LNHDA, CDR2 SQIVND (reference sequence). This CDR3 spans 16 amino acids.

A few counts support this clone. The chain employs TRBV28 and TRBJ2-4; 7 bases map to TRBD1. The length of the CDR3 is 13 residues. Germline V gene sequence: CDR1 MDHEN, CDR2 SYDVKM. V lost 5 bases and J lost 15; bases outside the gene matches: 13. The chain's CDR3 is CASSPQRRGPPYF. For the CDR3, the DNA is TGTGCCAGCAGTCCCCAGCGTAGGGGGCCCCCGTACTTC.